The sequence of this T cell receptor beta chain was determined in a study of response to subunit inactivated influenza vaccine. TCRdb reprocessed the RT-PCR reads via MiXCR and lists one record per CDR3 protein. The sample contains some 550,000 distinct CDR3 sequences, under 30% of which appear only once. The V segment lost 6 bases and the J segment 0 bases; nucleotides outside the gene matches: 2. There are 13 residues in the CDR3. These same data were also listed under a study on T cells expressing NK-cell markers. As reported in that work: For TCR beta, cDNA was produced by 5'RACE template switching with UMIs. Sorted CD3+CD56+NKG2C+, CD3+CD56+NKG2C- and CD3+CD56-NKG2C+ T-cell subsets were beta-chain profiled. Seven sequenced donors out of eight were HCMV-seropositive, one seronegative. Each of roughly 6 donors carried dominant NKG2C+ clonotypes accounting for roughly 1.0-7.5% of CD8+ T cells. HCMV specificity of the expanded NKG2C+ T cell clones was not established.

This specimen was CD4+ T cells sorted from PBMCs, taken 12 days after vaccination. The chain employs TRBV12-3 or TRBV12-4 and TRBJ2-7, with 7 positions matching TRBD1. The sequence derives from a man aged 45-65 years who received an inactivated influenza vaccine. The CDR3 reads CASRDRASYEQYF. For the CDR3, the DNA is TGTGCCAGCAGAGACAGGGCCTCCTACGAGCAGTACTTC.